Listed below are T cell receptor beta chains from one sample, sequenced in a study of T cells in Graves' hyperthyroidism and ophthalmopathy. TCRdb ran MiXCR on the multiplex PCR reads and lists one entry per CDR3 protein. The data show approximately 210,000 distinct CDR3 sequences, with roughly 15% seen just once and roughly 50% held by the top ten. Sequencing was done on a sample of blood. These receptors all stem from a man between 50 and 59 years old with Graves' hyperthyroidism. The CDR3 runs from the conserved cysteine through the conserved F or W. A D gene is named only where the DNA matches it firmly. Clone sizes are given selectively: once, few, many, or a class where the clone is expanded.

few,TRBV29-1,TRBD1,TRBJ2-3,TGCAGCGTTGGCAGGGGGCCCTCCACAGATACGCAGTATTTT,CSVGRGPSTDTQYF
many,TRBV28,TRBD2,TRBJ2-3,TGTGCCAGCAGTTCCCCCCGCGGGAGTAGAACAGATACGCAGTATTTT,CASSSPRGSRTDTQYF
-,TRBV9,TRBD1,TRBJ2-2,TGTGCCAGCAGCGTAGACAGGGGAATAGTATTCGGGGAGCTGTTTTTT,CASSVDRGIVFGELFF
many,TRBV7-9,-,TRBJ2-5,TGTGCCAGCAGTCGAGCACAGGGTATCGGGAAAGAGACCCAGTACTTC,CASSRAQGIGKETQYF
many,TRBV30,-,TRBJ1-5,TGTGCCTGGAGTGCCCGTGGCGGGGGTAGCAATCAGCCCCAGCATTTT,CAWSARGGGSNQPQHF
many,TRBV28,TRBD1,TRBJ1-6,TGTGCCAGCAGTTCGAGGACAGGGGAAACATCACCCCTCCACTTT,CASSSRTGETSPLHF
many,TRBV27,TRBD1,TRBJ1-4,TGTGCCAGCAGCTGGAATCGACAGGGTGGTGAAAAACTGTTTTTT,CASSWNRQGGEKLFF
-,TRBV20-1,-,TRBJ1-3,TGCAGTGCTAGATCAGGGGCCACAGGAAACACCATATATTTT,CSARSGATGNTIYF
many,TRBV11-3,-,TRBJ1-1,TGTGCCAGCAGCTTAGAACAGGGCCGTAGAGCTTTCTTT,CASSLEQGRRAFF
few,TRBV27,TRBD1,TRBJ1-5,TGTGCCAGCAGTTCCGGGACAGGGATTCAGCCCCAGCATTTT,CASSSGTGIQPQHF
few,TRBV4-3,-,TRBJ1-1,TGCGCCAGCAGCCAAGCCGTGAACCAGAACACTGAAGCTTTCTTT,CASSQAVNQNTEAFF
many,TRBV7-3,-,TRBJ2-1,TGTGCCAGCAGCGCTGGACTCTACAATGAGCAGTTCTTC,CASSAGLYNEQFF
-,TRBV28,TRBD1,TRBJ1-4,TGTGCCAGCAGTTCCCCCGGGACAGGGTTTAATGAAAAACTGTTTTTT,CASSSPGTGFNEKLFF
-,TRBV6-1,-,TRBJ2-7,TGTGCCAGCAGTGAATTGAAAGGGTCTAACTCCTACGAGCAGTACTTC,CASSELKGSNSYEQYF
-,TRBV12-3/TRBV12-4,TRBD2,TRBJ2-4,TGTGCCAGCAGCACTAGCGGTCTAGCCAAAAACATTCAGTACTTC,CASSTSGLAKNIQYF
-,TRBV27,TRBD1,TRBJ2-7,TGTGCCAGCAGTCCCTCGGGGACAGGGTACTACGAGCAGTACTTC,CASSPSGTGYYEQYF
many,TRBV29-1,TRBD1,TRBJ2-2,TGCAGCGTTGGTTCAGGGGGTGTTGGGGAGCTGTTTTTT,CSVGSGGVGELFF
many,TRBV6-1,-,TRBJ1-4,TGTGCCAGCAGTCCAGTAACATTAGAGGGAAAACTGTTTTTT,CASSPVTLEGKLFF
-,TRBV6-5,-,TRBJ2-4,TGTGCCAGCAGTTACAGTCATTTAGCCAAAAACATTCAGTACTTC,CASSYSHLAKNIQYF
many,TRBV18,-,TRBJ1-4,TGTGCCAGCTCACCACTCGTTCGGGGGTCTAATGAAAAACTGTTTTTT,CASSPLVRGSNEKLFF
many,TRBV5-8,TRBD2,TRBJ2-5,TGTGCCAGCAGCGAGAGCGGGACCAGCCAAGAGACCCAGTACTTC,CASSESGTSQETQYF
many,TRBV5-1,TRBD1,TRBJ1-2,TGCGCCAGCAGCCCGGACACAGGGGCCTATGGCTACACCTTC,CASSPDTGAYGYTF
-,TRBV6-1,-,TRBJ1-1,TGTGCCAGCAGTGATCGAGTGAACACTGAAGCTTTCTTT,CASSDRVNTEAFF
few,TRBV7-9,-,TRBJ2-1,TGTGCCAGCAGCTCGCCGGGACCTTACGAGCAGTTCTTC,CASSSPGPYEQFF
-,TRBV2,TRBD1,TRBJ2-1,TGTGCCAGCCAGACGACAGGGTTTGCGTCCTGGCGGGAGCAGTTCTTC,CASQTTGFASWREQFF
many,TRBV11-2,-,TRBJ2-7,TGTGCCAGCAGCTCGCAGGCCTACGAGCAGTACTTC,CASSSQAYEQYF
few,TRBV27,-,TRBJ1-4,TGTGCCAGCAGTCAGGGCCAGCCTAATGAAAAACTGTTTTTT,CASSQGQPNEKLFF
many,TRBV6-1,TRBD2,TRBJ2-3,TGTGCCAGCAGAGGGACTAGCGGGAGATCAGATACGCAGTATTTT,CASRGTSGRSDTQYF
once,TRBV28,TRBD1,TRBJ1-1,TGTGCCAGCAGTTTAGGGATCACAGGGGTGACTGAAGCTTTCTTT,CASSLGITGVTEAFF
many,TRBV2,-,TRBJ2-1,TGTGCCAGCAAGCAGCGCGGGATGACGAATGGGCAGTTCTTC,CASKQRGMTNGQFF
-,TRBV25-1,-,TRBJ2-7,TGTGCCAGCAGTGGGGGGGCGCCGGGCGAGCAGTACTTC,CASSGGAPGEQYF
-,TRBV28,TRBD1,TRBJ2-1,TGTGCCGGCAGGACAGGAGAGAATGAGCAGTTCTTC,CAGRTGENEQFF
many,TRBV28,-,TRBJ2-3,TGTGCCACCACAGGGCCCGGCACAGATACGCAGTATTTT,CATTGPGTDTQYF
-,TRBV25-1,TRBD2,TRBJ2-1,TGTGCCAGCAGTGAACCCGAACTAGCGGACAATGAGCAGTTCTTC,CASSEPELADNEQFF
many,TRBV2,-,TRBJ2-7,TGTGCCAGCAGTGATGCAGGGGAAAGCTCCTACGAGCAGTACTTC,CASSDAGESSYEQYF
few,TRBV5-1,-,TRBJ2-3,TGCGCCAGCAGCGTTAGCGGATCAGATACGCAGTATTTT,CASSVSGSDTQYF
few,TRBV29-1,-,TRBJ2-3,TGCAGCGTTGGCCTAGTACGAGATACGCAGTATTTT,CSVGLVRDTQYF
few,TRBV7-8,-,TRBJ1-5,TGTGCCAGCAGCCTGAATCAGGGGAGAGGCAATCAGCCCCAGCATTTT,CASSLNQGRGNQPQHF
many,TRBV27,TRBD1,TRBJ2-7,TGTGCCAGCAGTCCCGGGACAGGGATCGAGCAGTACTTC,CASSPGTGIEQYF
many,TRBV2,-,TRBJ1-4,TGTGCCAGCACCAACACGCCAACTAATGAAAAACTGTTTTTT,CASTNTPTNEKLFF
few,TRBV6-1,-,TRBJ2-1,TGTGCCAGCAGTGCAAGCGTACCAACCTACAATGAGCAGTTCTTC,CASSASVPTYNEQFF